A selection of T cell receptor beta chains follows, all from one sample in a study of radiotherapy plus CTLA-4 blockade in lung cancer. This table comes from immunoSEQ multiplex PCR, and its TCRdb copy is limited to in-frame clones, with some not included. The top ten clones hold 4.5% to 5% of a sample with some 50,000 clones, just under 85% of them seen once. The material sequenced was peripheral blood, taken from a patient treated with radiotherapy plus ipilimumab. Every receptor here comes from a human donor with non-small cell lung cancer whose response to radiotherapy plus ipilimumab could not be evaluated. Each CDR3 is given with its conserved first and last residue. D genes are given only for firm matches. Expanded clones get a size class; other rows say once, few or many, or leave the size out.

v_gene	abundance	j_gene	d_gene	CDR3nt	CDR3aa
TRBV19	.	TRBJ2-1	TRBD1	TGTGCCAGTAGTACGCCGGGACAGAGATCCTACAATGAGCAGTTCTTC	CASSTPGQRSYNEQFF
TRBV5-1	once	TRBJ2-2	.	TGCGCCAGCAGCTTGGGTTCGTTCGCGAACACCGGGGAGCTGTTTTTT	CASSLGSFANTGELFF
TRBV4-3	.	TRBJ2-3	TRBD2	TGCGCCAGCAGCCAAGGGACTAGCGGCTACACAGATACGCAGTATTTT	CASSQGTSGYTDTQYF
TRBV7-2	.	TRBJ1-2	.	TGTGCCAGCAGCTTAGTGGCAGCTAACTATGGCTACACCTTC	CASSLVAANYGYTF
TRBV27	.	TRBJ2-2	.	TGTGCCAGCAGCTACAGGACGGTGAACACCGGGGAGCTGTTTTTT	CASSYRTVNTGELFF
TRBV27	.	TRBJ1-5	TRBD1	TGTGCCAGCAGTTTTACAGGGGTTAATCAGCCCCAGCATTTT	CASSFTGVNQPQHF
TRBV30	.	TRBJ2-7	.	TGTGCCTGGACCCAGACAGGAACCTACGAGCAGTACTTC	CAWTQTGTYEQYF
TRBV6-5	.	TRBJ2-2	TRBD1	TGTGCCAGCGGCGGGACAGGGCAAACCGGGGAGCTGTTTTTT	CASGGTGQTGELFF
TRBV28	.	TRBJ2-3	.	TGTGCCAGCAGGGGGACAGGGTGGCGGGAGGTTCTGGAAACAGATACGCAGTATTTT	CASRGTGWREVLETDTQYF
TRBV11-2	.	TRBJ2-7	.	TGTGCCAGCAGCTCCCAGGGCTTAAGCTCCTACGAGCAGTACTTC	CASSSQGLSSYEQYF
TRBV25-1	.	TRBJ1-1	TRBD1	TGTGCCAGCATGACAGGGCCCCCCTTGGGAGCTTTCTTT	CASMTGPPLGAFF
TRBV6-5	.	TRBJ2-7	TRBD1	TGTGCCAGCAGTACCCGACAGGGGCCCTACGAGCAGTACTTC	CASSTRQGPYEQYF
TRBV5-4	.	TRBJ1-2	.	TGTGCCAGCAGCCCTTTTTCCGGACTACTAAACTATGGCTACACCTTC	CASSPFSGLLNYGYTF
TRBV28	.	TRBJ1-5	.	TGTGCCAGCAGTGAAAGACCAGGAATCAATCAGCCCCAGCATTTT	CASSERPGINQPQHF
TRBV28	.	TRBJ2-7	TRBD2	TGTGCCAGCAGGTCGGGGGACGCGGGAGGGCCCTACGAGCAGTACTTC	CASRSGDAGGPYEQYF
TRBV4-1	.	TRBJ2-1	.	TGCGCCAGCAGCCAAGGGCCCGGGTACAATGAGCAGTTCTTC	CASSQGPGYNEQFF
TRBV11-1	few	TRBJ2-7	.	TGTGCCAGCAGCCTAGGGCAGTCCTACGAGCAGTACTTC	CASSLGQSYEQYF
TRBV28	.	TRBJ2-3	.	TGTGCCAGCAGTTTAGCCGAATCAGGCACAGATACGCAGTATTTT	CASSLAESGTDTQYF
TRBV9	.	TRBJ1-1	TRBD1	TGTGCCAGCAGCGTAGTACAGGGGGGCACTGAAGCTTTCTTT	CASSVVQGGTEAFF
TRBV30	.	TRBJ2-1	TRBD2	TGTGCCTGGAGTGTACGAGCGGGAGGGCCTCAGTTCTTC	CAWSVRAGGPQFF
TRBV6-1	.	TRBJ2-3	TRBD1	TGTGCCAGCAGTCACCGGGACAGGGTTACAGATACGCAGTATTTT	CASSHRDRVTDTQYF
TRBV27	.	TRBJ1-1	.	TGTGCCAGCAGGACGGGGAACACTGAAGCTTTCTTT	CASRTGNTEAFF
TRBV19	.	TRBJ2-7	TRBD2	TGTGCCAGTAGCTTGACTAGCGGGAGCCCCTACGAGCAGTACTTC	CASSLTSGSPYEQYF
TRBV7-2	few	TRBJ1-1	.	TGTGCCAGCAGCTCGGGACTTTTGAACACTGAAGCTTTCTTT	CASSSGLLNTEAFF
TRBV7-9	.	TRBJ1-5	TRBD1	TGTGCCAGCAGCTTAGGCGTCGGGGACAGGGCCAATCAGCCCCAGCATTTT	CASSLGVGDRANQPQHF
TRBV27	.	TRBJ2-3	TRBD2	TGTGCCAGCAGTTTAGTGACTAGCGGGAGGGCCGATACGCAGTATTTT	CASSLVTSGRADTQYF
TRBV9	few	TRBJ2-3	.	TGTGCCAGCAGCGTAGCTTTTCGGGGTACAGATACGCAGTATTTT	CASSVAFRGTDTQYF
TRBV11-2	.	TRBJ2-1	TRBD2	TGTGCCAGCAGCCTCATAGCGGGAGGAGTAGGGGATGAGCAGTTCTTC	CASSLIAGGVGDEQFF
TRBV19	.	TRBJ1-5	.	TGTGCCAGTAGTAGAATGTCAGGGGTAGGTCAGCCCCAGCATTTT	CASSRMSGVGQPQHF
TRBV27	.	TRBJ1-2	TRBD1	TGTGCCACCCGGGACAGGGGGCATGGCTACACCTTC	CATRDRGHGYTF
TRBV4-3	.	TRBJ2-7	.	TGCGCCAGCAGCCAAGCCGAAAGGGGCGAGCAGTACTTC	CASSQAERGEQYF
TRBV6-5	.	TRBJ2-7	.	TGTGCCAGCAGTTACGGGACACATAACTCCTACGAGCAGTACTTC	CASSYGTHNSYEQYF
TRBV6-4	few	TRBJ2-1	TRBD1	TGTGCCAGCAGTGCACTAGGACAGGGGGCGAGGAATGAGCAGTTCTTC	CASSALGQGARNEQFF
TRBV28	once	TRBJ1-5	.	TGTGCCAGCAGTCCCACAGGGTTAGGTAATCAGCCCCAGCATTTT	CASSPTGLGNQPQHF
TRBV6-5	.	TRBJ2-1	.	TGTGCCAGCAGCGTAGACCGGGGTTACAATGAGCAGTTCTTC	CASSVDRGYNEQFF
TRBV19	.	TRBJ2-5	.	TGTGCCAGTAGTGGACAAAACCAAGAGACCCAGTACTTC	CASSGQNQETQYF
TRBV2	.	TRBJ1-1	TRBD1	TGTGCCAGCAGTACCTACAGGGGGAACACTGAAGCTTTCTTT	CASSTYRGNTEAFF
TRBV5-6	.	TRBJ1-5	.	TGTGCCAGCAGCCCCAACGCGGCAGGCAATCAGCCCCAGCATTTT	CASSPNAAGNQPQHF
TRBV18	few	TRBJ2-1	TRBD1	TGTGCCAGCTCACCCTTGGGACAGCAGAGCGAGCAGTTCTTC	CASSPLGQQSEQFF
TRBV29-1	.	TRBJ1-4	.	TGCAGCGTTGGATGGCAGGGTGGAAAACTGTTTTTT	CSVGWQGGKLFF
TRBV28	.	TRBJ2-7	.	TGTGCCAGCAGTTTTTCCGGGTTCGCCTTATACGAGCAGTACTTC	CASSFSGFALYEQYF
TRBV7-2	.	TRBJ2-5	TRBD2	TGTGCCAGCAGCTTCGGACTAGCGGGAGGGGAGACCCAGTACTTC	CASSFGLAGGETQYF
TRBV5-6	.	TRBJ1-3	.	TGTGCCAGCAGCTTGACAGGGATCTCTGGAAACACCATATATTTT	CASSLTGISGNTIYF
TRBV7-3	few	TRBJ1-6	.	TGTGCCAGCAGCTTTCAAGGGAGCCATTCACCCCTCCACTTT	CASSFQGSHSPLHF
TRBV27	.	TRBJ2-5	TRBD1	TGTGCCAGCAGTCACTCGACAGGGAATGCGGAGACCCAGTACTTC	CASSHSTGNAETQYF
TRBV7-8	.	TRBJ1-2	TRBD1	TGTGCCAGCAGCCTCCGGGACAGGGGTGACTATGGCTACACCTTC	CASSLRDRGDYGYTF
TRBV4-3	.	TRBJ2-1	.	TGCGCCAGCAGCCAAGACTACCTGGACTCCCCCTTAATTTACAATGAGCAGTTCTTC	CASSQDYLDSPLIYNEQFF
TRBV7-2	.	TRBJ1-4	.	TGTGCCAGCAGCTTGGCCAGTGAAAAACTGTTTTTT	CASSLASEKLFF
TRBV27	.	TRBJ1-6	TRBD1	TGTGCCAGCAGAAGCCGGGACAGCACTTCACCCCTCCACTTT	CASRSRDSTSPLHF
TRBV5-1	.	TRBJ2-3	TRBD2	TGCGCCAGCAGCTTGCTAGCGGGAGGGTTAGATACGCAGTATTTT	CASSLLAGGLDTQYF
TRBV6-1	.	TRBJ2-7	.	TGTGCCAGCCGGCAGGGGCCCACCTACGAGCAGTACTTC	CASRQGPTYEQYF
TRBV18	once	TRBJ1-2	TRBD1	TGTGCCAGCTCACCCGGGACAGGGGTGGTGTATGGCTACACCTTC	CASSPGTGVVYGYTF